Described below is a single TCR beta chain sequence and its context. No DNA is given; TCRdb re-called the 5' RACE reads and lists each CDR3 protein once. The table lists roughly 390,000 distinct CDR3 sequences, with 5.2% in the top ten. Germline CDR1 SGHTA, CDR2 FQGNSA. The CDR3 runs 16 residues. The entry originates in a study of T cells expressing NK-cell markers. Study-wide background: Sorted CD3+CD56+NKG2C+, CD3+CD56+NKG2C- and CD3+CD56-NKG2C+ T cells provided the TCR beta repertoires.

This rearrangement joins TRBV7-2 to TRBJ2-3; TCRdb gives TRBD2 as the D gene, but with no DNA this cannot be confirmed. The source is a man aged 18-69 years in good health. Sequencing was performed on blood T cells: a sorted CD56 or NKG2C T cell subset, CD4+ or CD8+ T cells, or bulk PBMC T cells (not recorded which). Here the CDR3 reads CASSYGGLAGTDTQYF.